This TCR beta chain was obtained from a study of T-cell memory formation after mild COVID-19. Study background: The two donors had largely donor-specific TCR clusters.

Study-level results: Cross-reactive memory apparently joined, as some responding clones appeared in pre-infection memory. Unconfirmed was the SARS-CoV-2 specificity of second-wave clones that peaked on day 37.

The length of the CDR3 is 15 residues. The junction had 9 bases not matched to a gene; V was cut back by 4 bases and J by 4 bases. Germline V gives CDR1 SGHTA, CDR2 FQGTGA. TCRalpha and TCRbeta libraries used 5'RACE with constant-segment primers and UMIs. MiXCR was run by TCRdb on the 5' RACE reads, yielding one entry per CDR3 protein. The sample carries about 55,000 distinct CDR3 sequences, approximately 9.5% recorded once. Note on this clonotype: Its antigen remains unidentified.

The specimen was PBMCs or a T cell subset sorted from them (not recorded which). The chain is built from TRBV7-3 and TRBJ2-5; 7 bases align to TRBD2. This sequence originates from a man younger than 35 who had mild COVID-19 (a few samples of this study predate the infection). Cell type and time point are not known. The DNA for the CDR3 is TGTGCCAGCAGCTCCCTGCCGGGCGGGGGAGAGACCCAGTACTTC. It specifies CASSSLPGGGETQYF.